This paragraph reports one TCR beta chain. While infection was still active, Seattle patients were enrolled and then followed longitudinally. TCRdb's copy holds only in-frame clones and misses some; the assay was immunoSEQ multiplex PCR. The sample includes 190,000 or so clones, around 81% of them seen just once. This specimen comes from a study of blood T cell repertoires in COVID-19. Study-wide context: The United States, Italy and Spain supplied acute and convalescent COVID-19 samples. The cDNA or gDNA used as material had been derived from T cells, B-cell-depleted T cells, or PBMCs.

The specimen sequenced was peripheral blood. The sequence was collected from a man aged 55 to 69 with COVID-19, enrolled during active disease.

The CDR3 reads CASSSGGQGVNQPQHF. DNA for the CDR3: TGTGCCAGCTCATCTGGGGGACAGGGGGTAAATCAGCCCCAGCATTTT. This chain connects TRBV18 to TRBJ1-5, with 11 bases identical to TRBD1. The CDR3 totals 16 residues. Losses at the gene ends were 5 bases for V and 4 bases for J; bases not matched to a gene: 7. Germline V lookup: CDR1 KGHSH, CDR2 LQKENI.